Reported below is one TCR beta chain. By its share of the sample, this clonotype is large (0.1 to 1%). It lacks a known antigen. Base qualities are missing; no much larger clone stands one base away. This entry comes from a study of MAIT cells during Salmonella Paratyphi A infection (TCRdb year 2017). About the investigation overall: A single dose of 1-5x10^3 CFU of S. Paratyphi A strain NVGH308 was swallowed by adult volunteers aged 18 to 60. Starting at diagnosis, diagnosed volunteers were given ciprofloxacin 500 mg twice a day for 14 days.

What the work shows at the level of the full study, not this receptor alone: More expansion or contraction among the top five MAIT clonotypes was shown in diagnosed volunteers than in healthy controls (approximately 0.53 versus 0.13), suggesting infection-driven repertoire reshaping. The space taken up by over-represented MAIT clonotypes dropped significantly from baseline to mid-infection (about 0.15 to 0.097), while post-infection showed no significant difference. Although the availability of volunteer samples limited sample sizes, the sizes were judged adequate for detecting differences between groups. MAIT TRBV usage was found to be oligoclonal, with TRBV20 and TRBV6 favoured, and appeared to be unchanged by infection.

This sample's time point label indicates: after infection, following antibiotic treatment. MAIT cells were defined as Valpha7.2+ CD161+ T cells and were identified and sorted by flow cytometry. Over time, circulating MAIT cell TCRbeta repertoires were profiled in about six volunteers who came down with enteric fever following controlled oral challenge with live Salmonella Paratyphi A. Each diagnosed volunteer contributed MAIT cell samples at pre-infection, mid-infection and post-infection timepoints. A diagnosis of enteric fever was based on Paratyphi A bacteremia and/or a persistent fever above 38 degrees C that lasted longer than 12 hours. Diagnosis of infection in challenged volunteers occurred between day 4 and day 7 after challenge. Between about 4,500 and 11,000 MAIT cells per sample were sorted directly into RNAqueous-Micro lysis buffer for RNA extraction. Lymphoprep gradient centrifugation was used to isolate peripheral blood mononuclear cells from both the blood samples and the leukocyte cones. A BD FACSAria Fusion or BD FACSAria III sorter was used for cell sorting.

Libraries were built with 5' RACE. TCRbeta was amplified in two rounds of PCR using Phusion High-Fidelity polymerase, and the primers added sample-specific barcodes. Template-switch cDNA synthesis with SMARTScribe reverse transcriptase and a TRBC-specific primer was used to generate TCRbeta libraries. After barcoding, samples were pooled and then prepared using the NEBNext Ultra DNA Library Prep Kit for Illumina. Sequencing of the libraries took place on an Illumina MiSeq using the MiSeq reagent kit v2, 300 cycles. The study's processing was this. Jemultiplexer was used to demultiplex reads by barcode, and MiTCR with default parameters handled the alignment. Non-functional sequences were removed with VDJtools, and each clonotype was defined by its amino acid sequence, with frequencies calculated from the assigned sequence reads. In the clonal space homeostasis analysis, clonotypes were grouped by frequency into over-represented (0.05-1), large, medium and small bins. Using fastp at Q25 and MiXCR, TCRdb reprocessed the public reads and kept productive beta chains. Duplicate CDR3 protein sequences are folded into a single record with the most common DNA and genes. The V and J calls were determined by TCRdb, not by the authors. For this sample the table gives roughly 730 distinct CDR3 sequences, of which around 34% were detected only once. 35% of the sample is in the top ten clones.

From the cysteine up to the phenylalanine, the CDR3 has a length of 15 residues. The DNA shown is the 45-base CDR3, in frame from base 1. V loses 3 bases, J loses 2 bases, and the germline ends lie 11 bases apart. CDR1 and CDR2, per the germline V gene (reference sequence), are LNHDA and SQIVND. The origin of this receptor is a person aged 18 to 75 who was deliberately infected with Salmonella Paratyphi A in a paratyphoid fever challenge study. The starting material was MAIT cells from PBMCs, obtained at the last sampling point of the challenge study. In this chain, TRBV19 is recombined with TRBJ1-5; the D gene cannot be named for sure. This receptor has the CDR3 CASSMSVVGNQPQHF. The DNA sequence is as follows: TGTGCCAGTAGTATGTCGGTAGTCGGCAATCAGCCCCAGCATTTT.